These 32 T cell receptor beta chains share one sample of origin, sequenced in a study of cytomegalovirus exposure and HLA in healthy donors. 60 Vbeta and 13 Jbeta primers were used in PCR. The table came from immunoSEQ multiplex PCR; TCRdb's copy has only in-frame clones and leaves some out. The data show approximately 110,000 clones, about four fifths seen once. Sequencing was carried out using PBMCs. These receptors were obtained from a man aged 25 to 45 in good health and CMV-seropositive.

V usage is TRBV4-2 and J usage is TRBJ1-1, with TRBD1 matching over 7 bases. V dropped 0 bases and J dropped 11; count of bases not matched to a gene: 18. Germline lookup yields CDR1 LGHNA and CDR2 YNFKEQ. The length of the CDR3 is 17 residues. The CDR3 DNA is TGTGCCAGCAGCCAAGATTGGCAGGGGGGTCTTCCTGGGTATGCTTTCTTT. The encoded protein is CASSQDWQGGLPGYAFF.

The genes are TRBV5-1 and TRBJ2-1; perhaps TRBD2 as D (6 bases). This CDR3 is built from 15 residues. Germline lookup yields CDR1 SGHRS and CDR2 YFSETQ. Between the trimmed V and J ends, which lost 2 bases and 3 bases, there was a span of 12 bases. CDR3 coding DNA: TGCGCCAGCAGCTTTGGCCGCGGGGACTACAATGAGCAGTTCTTC. It translates to CASSFGRGDYNEQFF.

The chain recombines TRBV25-1 with TRBJ2-1; 8 bases fit TRBD2. The CDR3 sequence is 16 residues long. Germline V gives CDR1 MGHDK, CDR2 SYGVNS. The trim removed 3 bases at V and 0 bases at J, leaving 4 bases unmatched. CDR3 sequence reads: CASSDLLAGSYNEQFF. DNA for the CDR3: TGTGCCAGCAGTGATCTCCTAGCGGGCTCCTACAATGAGCAGTTCTTC.

The chain recombines TRBV9 with TRBJ2-3, with D possibly being TRBD1 (6 bases). The CDR3 has 14 residues. V was cut by 3 bases and J by 6 bases, with 14 bases left in between. Germline assignment: CDR1 SGDLS and CDR2 YYNGEE. CDR3 in amino acids: CASSAQGLQDTQYF. The CDR3 nucleotides read TGTGCCAGCAGCGCCCAGGGGTTGCAGGATACGCAGTATTTT. Variable domain in full (rest from reference TRBV9 and TRBJ2-3): DSGVTQTPKHLITATGQRVTLRCSPRSGDLSVYWYQQSLDQGLQFLIQYYNGEERAKGNILERFSAQQFPDLHSELNLSSLELGDSALYFCASSAQGLQDTQYFGPGTRLTVL.

V is TRBV19 and J is TRBJ1-2, with unresolved D. Per the germline V gene, CDR1 is LNHDA and CDR2 is SQIVND (reference sequence). The CDR3 extends over 15 amino acids. The V gene lost 3 bases and the J gene lost 7 bases, with 18 bases spanning the gap. The CDR3 coding sequence is TGTGCCAGTAGTATTTCCGGGGAGTTCCTTATTGGCTACACCTTC. This translates into CASSISGEFLIGYTF.

The chain is built from TRBV11-3 and TRBJ2-1, with 9 positions matching TRBD1. CDR3 size: 15 residues. From germline, CDR1 is SGHNT and CDR2 YENEEA. Trimming took 0 bases from V and 4 from J; bases not matched to a gene: 1. The CDR3 DNA reads TGTGCCAGCAGCTTAGAGGGACAGGGATACAATGAGCAGTTCTTC. Translated, it gives CASSLEGQGYNEQFF.

The chain uses TRBV6-1 and TRBJ2-5; TRBD2 might be the D (6 bases). From germline, CDR1 is MNHNS and CDR2 SASEGT. Trimming removed 10 bases from V and 6 bases from J, with 18 bases in between. CDR3 length equals 13 residues. The CDR3 sequence is CATTGRLGQTQYF. Written as DNA, the CDR3 is TGTGCCACGACGGGACGACTAGGGCAGACCCAGTACTTC.

The chain links TRBV28 to TRBJ2-7; TRBD1 agrees at 8 bases. This CDR3 is 14 amino acids long. V shed 6 bases and J 2 bases; nucleotides not matched to a gene: 6. Germline CDR1 reads MDHEN; CDR2 reads SYDVKM. The CDR3 bases are TGTGCCAGCAGATCCGGGACAGGCCCCTACGAGCAGTACTTC. Translation gives CASRSGTGPYEQYF.

The chain uses TRBV11-2 and TRBJ2-1; 12 nucleotides line up with TRBD2. V lost 5 bases to trimming and J lost 6 bases; unmatched junction nucleotides: 11. This CDR3 is 17 amino acids long. Germline-derived CDR1 and CDR2 are SGHAT and FQNNGV. As DNA, the CDR3 is TGTGCCAGCAGCCTCCTAGCGGGGGGGCTATCAATCAATGAGCAGTTCTTC. It is translated as CASSLLAGGLSINEQFF.

This clone has more than one count but fewer than ten. This chain joins TRBV19 and TRBJ2-7, with 10 positions matching TRBD1. The ends lost 5 bases at V and 5 bases at J; junction bases unmatched: 9. The germline gives CDR1 LNHDA, CDR2 SQIVND (reference sequence). The CDR3 consists of 15 residues. CDR3 nucleotide sequence: TGTGCCAGTAGTTCCCGGACAGGGGGGGTTGACGAGCAGTACGTC. This encodes CASSSRTGGVDEQYV.

The genes are TRBV7-9 and TRBJ2-7; 7 bases fit TRBD2. The CDR3 is 13 residues long. J gave up 6 bases and V 2 bases, and 4 bases lay outside the gene matches. Germline V CDR1 and CDR2: SEHNR, FQNEAQ (reference sequence). The CDR3, as DNA: TGTGCCAGCAGCTTAACGGGAGGTTTCGAGCAGTACGTC. Translated, it gives CASSLTGGFEQYV.

The V gene is TRBV5-4, the J gene TRBJ2-5, with 9 bases that match TRBD1. Germline loops: CDR1 SGHNT, CDR2 YYREEE (reference sequence). With 3 bases clipped from V and 5 bases from J, the junction kept 5 bases outside the gene matches. The CDR3 contains 14 residues. The CDR3 sequence is CASSSGTGYETQYF. CDR3 bases: TGTGCCAGCAGCTCCGGGACAGGGTACGAGACCCAGTACTTC.

The CDR3 sequence: CASRGGLTYEQYF. DNA for the CDR3: TGTGCCAGCCGGGGGGGACTCACCTACGAGCAGTACTTC. The rearrangement links TRBV6-1 to TRBJ2-7; 8 bases match TRBD2. The germline V gene has CDR1 MNHNS and CDR2 SASEGT. Trimming took 8 bases from V and 2 from J; bases not matched to a gene: 5. The CDR3 totals 13 residues.

The V call is TRBV4-2, the J call TRBJ2-4; 9 nucleotides match TRBD1. The CDR3 extends over 15 amino acids. The junction had 4 bases not matched to a gene; V was cut back by 0 bases and J by 7 bases. Germline V lookup: CDR1 LGHNA, CDR2 YNFKEQ. This CDR3 is CASSQDRGQGNIQYF. The DNA for the CDR3 is TGTGCCAGCAGCCAAGATCGAGGACAGGGGAACATTCAGTACTTC.

This clone was detected once. The gene calls are TRBV19 and TRBJ2-3; 8 positions match TRBD1. The CDR3 spans 14 residues. CDR1 LNHDA and CDR2 SQIVND come from the germline V gene (reference sequence). Trimming took 6 bases from V and 4 from J; bases not matched to a gene: 6. CDR3 sequence (DNA): TGTGCCAGTAGACCGGGGACAGGTCCAGATACGCAGTATTTT. Its protein product is CASRPGTGPDTQYF.

The chain employs TRBV28 and TRBJ2-4, with 13 bases that match TRBD2. The CDR3 has 16 amino acids. J lost 2 bases, V lost 5 bases, and 3 bases had no gene match. Germline lookup yields CDR1 MDHEN and CDR2 SYDVKM. CDR3 nucleotides: TGTGCCAGCAGTAAACTAGCGGGAGGGCCCAAAAACATTCAGTACTTC. Translating it yields CASSKLAGGPKNIQYF.

This clone was observed a single time. The genes are TRBV10-3 and TRBJ2-1; 10 bases line up with TRBD2. CDR1 and CDR2 from the germline V gene are ENHRY and SYGVKD. CDR3 length: 14 residues. V lost 8 bases to trimming and J lost 9 bases; unmatched junction nucleotides: 10. The CDR3 coding sequence is TGTGCCATCTCTTCGCCTAGCGGGAGAGTTGAGCAGTTCTTC. Protein sequence: CAISSPSGRVEQFF.

The genes are TRBV11-2 and TRBJ2-1; 9 positions match TRBD1. Looked up from germline, CDR1 is SGHAT and CDR2 is FQNNGV. With V trimmed by 6 bases and J by 9 bases, 15 bases remained unmatched. CDR3 length: 16 residues. In DNA, the CDR3 is TGTGCCAGCAGAAGACCGGGACAGGGTTTTTCCAGTGAGCAGTTCTTC. It encodes CASRRPGQGFSSEQFF.

This chain uses TRBV6-1 with TRBJ1-5; D ambiguous. The ends were cut back, 3 bases at V and 6 bases at J, with 6 bases in the middle. This CDR3 comprises 12 residues. CDR1 and CDR2 (germline): MNHNS, SASEGT. The CDR3 sequence is CASSDFPQPQHF. CDR3 bases: TGTGCCAGCAGTGACTTTCCTCAGCCCCAGCATTTT.

The chain couples TRBV5-1 to TRBJ2-6; 7 nucleotides line up with TRBD2. V was pared by 8 bases and J by 1 base, with 9 bases of the junction left unmatched. In germline, CDR1 is SGHRS, CDR2 YFSETQ. The CDR3 runs to 16 residues. CDR3 sequence: CASAPGTTSGANVLTF. The CDR3 nucleotides are TGCGCCAGTGCTCCCGGGACTACATCTGGGGCCAACGTCCTGACTTTC.

The chain uses TRBV10-3 and TRBJ2-3; 7 nucleotides agree with TRBD1. This CDR3 comprises 14 residues. Germline V gene lookup returns CDR1 ENHRY and CDR2 SYGVKD. J gave up 2 bases and V 4 bases, and 3 bases lay outside the gene matches. The CDR3 is CAISGQGNTDTQYF. CDR3 coding DNA: TGTGCCATCAGTGGACAGGGTAACACAGATACGCAGTATTTT.

The rearrangement uses TRBV29-1 and TRBJ1-6; 8 bases are a match to TRBD1. Trimming took 6 bases from V and 5 from J; bases not matched to a gene: 6. This CDR3 spans 14 amino acids. Germline assignment: CDR1 SQVTM and CDR2 ANQGSEA. For the CDR3, the DNA is TGCAGCGTCCGCACAGGGGGGAATAATTCACCCCTCCACTTT. Amino acid sequence: CSVRTGGNNSPLHF.

On this clone itself: This specimen includes other DNA sequences encoding the same CDR3. V gene TRBV5-1 combines with J gene TRBJ1-1; weak D call: TRBD1 (5 bases). The CDR3 is 13 residues long. Per germline, CDR1 SGHRS and CDR2 YFSETQ. V was clipped by 4 bases and J by 1 base, with 8 bases between them. The CDR3 region is CASSPTGNTEAFF. CDR3 nucleotides: TGCGCCAGCAGCCCCACAGGGAACACTGAAGCTTTCTTT.

This clone has only one observation. The J gene is TRBJ2-3, the V gene TRBV9; 9 bases match TRBD2. The CDR3 loop spans 16 amino acids. From germline, CDR1 is SGDLS and CDR2 YYNGEE. Losses at the gene ends were 0 bases for V and 4 bases for J; bases not matched to a gene: 6. In DNA form, the CDR3 reads TGTGCCAGCAGCGTAGACGGCGGGGGGGTTCCAGATACGCAGTATTTT. It is translated as CASSVDGGGVPDTQYF.

The chain recombines TRBV5-1 with TRBJ2-2, with 7 bases aligning to TRBD2. The CDR3 runs 17 residues. V shed 6 bases, J shed 9 bases, and the junction held 20 bases outside the gene matches. Germline V CDR1 and CDR2: SGHRS, YFSETQ. The CDR3, as DNA: TGCGCCAGCACGAGGTTAGCCAGCGGGGCCGCAGCCCGGGAGCTGTTTTTT. Its translation: CASTRLASGAAARELFF.

The rearrangement links TRBV4-1 to TRBJ2-2; a possible D gene is TRBD2 (6 bases). The CDR3 extends over 17 amino acids. Trimming took 1 base from V and 2 from J, leaving 14 bases between them. Germline V gene data show CDR1 as MGHRA and CDR2 as YSYEKL. CDR3 in DNA: TGCGCCAGCAGCCAAGTTCGGGCGGGGATTAACACCGGGGAGCTGTTTTTT. This encodes CASSQVRAGINTGELFF.

This chain links TRBV7-3 with TRBJ2-1; perhaps TRBD2 as D (5 bases). The CDR3 is 14 amino acids. CDR1 and CDR2 (germline): SGHTA, FQGTGA. V lost 0 bases to trimming and J lost 2 bases, with 5 bases between them. The CDR3 spells CASSLTGAYNEQFF. The DNA for the CDR3 is TGTGCCAGCAGCTTAACGGGAGCCTACAATGAGCAGTTCTTC.

This chain connects TRBV9 to TRBJ2-7, with TRBD1 identical over 7 bases. Germline CDR1 reads SGDLS; CDR2 reads YYNGEE. CDR3 length: 14 residues. The V gene end was trimmed by 2 bases and the J gene end by 2 bases; junction bases not matched to a gene: 4. The CDR3 sequence: CASSVSGTAYEQYF. CDR3 in DNA: TGTGCCAGCAGCGTCTCCGGGACAGCCTACGAGCAGTACTTC.

V and J are TRBV7-9 and TRBJ2-7; D unclear. Germline values: CDR1 SEHNR, CDR2 FQNEAQ (reference sequence). V was trimmed by 7 bases and J by 4 bases, leaving 17 bases between them. The CDR3 contains 14 residues. The CDR3 sequence: CASTHLGYNYEQYF. CDR3 DNA sequence: TGTGCCAGCACCCACCTAGGTTATAATTACGAGCAGTACTTC.

The rearrangement joins TRBV28 to TRBJ2-4; no reliable D call. Germline assignment: CDR1 MDHEN and CDR2 SYDVKM. Trimming left V 6 bases short and J 0 bases short, with 6 bases between. CDR3 length: 13 amino acids. CDR3 loop: CASSYGAKNIQYF. The CDR3 bases are TGTGCCAGCAGCTACGGAGCCAAAAACATTCAGTACTTC. The whole variable domain, remainder taken from reference TRBV28 and TRBJ2-4, is DVKVTQSSRYLVKRTGEKVFLECVQDMDHENMFWYRQDPGLGLRLIYFSYDVKMKEKGDIPEGYSVSREKKERFSLILESASTNQTSMYLCASSYGAKNIQYFGAGTRLSVL.

V usage is TRBV5-1 and J usage is TRBJ2-3; 7 bases align to TRBD1. The germline CDR1 and CDR2 sequences are SGHRS and YFSETQ. J was trimmed by 5 bases and V by 2 bases; bases with no gene match: 11. The CDR3 is made up of 16 amino acids. The CDR3 is CASSFTGQAREDTQYF. The CDR3 DNA follows: TGCGCCAGCAGCTTCACCGGACAGGCCCGGGAAGATACGCAGTATTTT. The full variable domain, rest sourced from reference TRBV5-1 and TRBJ2-3, is KAGVTQTPRYLIKTRGQQVTLSCSPISGHRSVSWYQQTPGQGLQFLFEYFSETQRNKGNFPGRFSGRQFSNSRSEMNVSTLELGDSALYLCASSFTGQAREDTQYFGPGTRLTVL.

J is TRBJ2-7 and V is TRBV7-3; 10 positions match TRBD1. Germline CDR1 SGHTA, CDR2 FQGTGA. The CDR3 loop spans 14 amino acids. The ends lost 5 bases at V and 2 bases at J; junction bases unmatched: 3. The DNA for the CDR3 is TGTGCCAGCAGCGAGACAGGGGGCACCTACGAGCAGTACTTC. It encodes CASSETGGTYEQYF.